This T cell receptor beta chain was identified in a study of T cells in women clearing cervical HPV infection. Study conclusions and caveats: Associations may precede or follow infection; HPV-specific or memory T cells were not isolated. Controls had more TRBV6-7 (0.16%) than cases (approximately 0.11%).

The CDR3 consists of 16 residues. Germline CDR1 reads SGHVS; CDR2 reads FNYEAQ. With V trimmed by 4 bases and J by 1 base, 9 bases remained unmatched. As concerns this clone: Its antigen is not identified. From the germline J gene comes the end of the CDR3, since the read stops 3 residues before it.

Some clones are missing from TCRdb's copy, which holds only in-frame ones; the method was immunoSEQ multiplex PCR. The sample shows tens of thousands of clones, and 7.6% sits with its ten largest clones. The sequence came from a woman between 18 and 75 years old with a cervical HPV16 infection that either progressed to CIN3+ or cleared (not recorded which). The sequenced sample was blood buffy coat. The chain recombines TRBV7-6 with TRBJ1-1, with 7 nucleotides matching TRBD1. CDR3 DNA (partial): TGTGCCAGCAGCTCCTCAGGGGGAAACTCGAACACTGAA. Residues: CASSSSGGNSNTE. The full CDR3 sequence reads CASSSSGGNSNTEAFF.